This T cell receptor (beta chain) was sequenced during a study of T cells in Graves' hyperthyroidism and ophthalmopathy. V dropped 4 bases and J dropped 2; count of bases not matched to a gene: 6. CDR1 and CDR2 (germline): SGHNT, YYREEE (reference sequence). The CDR3 is made up of 15 amino acids. PBMCs stemmed from 10 ml fresh peripheral blood. It was RNA transcripts that yielded the amplified TCR beta CDR3 regions. Using the HTBI primer set, a first-round RT-PCR was run on the TCR CDR3. TCRdb reanalysed the multiplex PCR reads using MiXCR and keeps one entry per CDR3 protein. Counted here are about 680,000 distinct CDR3 sequences, 35% occurring once; the ten biggest clones make up 31%.

The chain recombines TRBV5-4 with TRBJ1-1, with TRBD1 matching 9 bases. The origin of this receptor is a woman in her forties with Graves' hyperthyroidism. The specimen sequenced was blood. In nucleotides, the CDR3 is TGTGCCAGCAGCCCGCCGGACAGGGGAAACACTGAAGCTTTCTTT. It specifies CASSPPDRGNTEAFF.